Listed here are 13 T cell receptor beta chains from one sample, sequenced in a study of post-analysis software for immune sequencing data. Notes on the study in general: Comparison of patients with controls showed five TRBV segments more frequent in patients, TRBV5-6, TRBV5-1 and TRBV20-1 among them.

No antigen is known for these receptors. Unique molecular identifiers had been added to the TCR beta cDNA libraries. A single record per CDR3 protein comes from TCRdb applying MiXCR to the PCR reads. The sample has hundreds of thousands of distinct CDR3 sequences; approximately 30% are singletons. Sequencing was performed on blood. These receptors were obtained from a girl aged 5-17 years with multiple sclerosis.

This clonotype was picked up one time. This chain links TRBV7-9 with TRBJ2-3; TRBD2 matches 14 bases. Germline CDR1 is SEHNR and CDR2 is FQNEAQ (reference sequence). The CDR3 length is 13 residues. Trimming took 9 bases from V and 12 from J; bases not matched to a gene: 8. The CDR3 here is CASGTSGGILQYF. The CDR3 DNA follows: TGTGCCAGTGGGACTAGCGGGGGCATTCTACAGTATTTT.

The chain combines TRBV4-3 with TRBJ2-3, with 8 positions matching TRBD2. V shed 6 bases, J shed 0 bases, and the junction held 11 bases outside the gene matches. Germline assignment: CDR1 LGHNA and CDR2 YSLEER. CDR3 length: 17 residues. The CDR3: CASSPSGGGRSTDTQYF. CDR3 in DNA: TGCGCCAGCAGTCCGAGCGGCGGGGGGCGAAGCACAGATACGCAGTATTTT.

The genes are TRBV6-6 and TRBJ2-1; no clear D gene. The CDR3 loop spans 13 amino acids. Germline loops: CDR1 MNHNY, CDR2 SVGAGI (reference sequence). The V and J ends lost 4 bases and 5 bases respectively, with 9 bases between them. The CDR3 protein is CASSFNEHNEQFF. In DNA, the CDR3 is TGTGCCAGCAGTTTTAACGAGCACAATGAGCAGTTCTTC.

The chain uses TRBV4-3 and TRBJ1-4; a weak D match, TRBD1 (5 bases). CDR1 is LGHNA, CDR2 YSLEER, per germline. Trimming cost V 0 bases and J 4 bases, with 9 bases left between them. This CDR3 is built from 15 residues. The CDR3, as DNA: TGCGCCAGCAGCCAAGATGGGGGATTTAATGAAAAACTGTTTTTT. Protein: CASSQDGGFNEKLFF.

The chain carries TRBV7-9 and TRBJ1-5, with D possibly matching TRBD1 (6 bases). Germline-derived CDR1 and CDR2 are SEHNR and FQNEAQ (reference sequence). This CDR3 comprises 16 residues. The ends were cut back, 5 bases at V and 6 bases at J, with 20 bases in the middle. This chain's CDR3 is CASSLGPGLGGQPQHF. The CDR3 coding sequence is TGTGCCAGCAGCCTGGGACCAGGGTTAGGGGGTCAGCCCCAGCATTTT. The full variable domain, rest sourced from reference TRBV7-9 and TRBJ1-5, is DTGVSQNPRHKITKRGQNVTFRCDPISEHNRLYWYRQTLGQGPEFLTYFQNEAQLEKSRLLSDRFSAERPKGSFSTLEIQRTEQGDSAMYLCASSLGPGLGGQPQHFGDGTRLSIL.

The CDR3 loop reads CASSVSWNTEAFF. In nucleotides, the CDR3 is TGTGCCAGCAGTGTGAGTTGGAACACTGAAGCTTTCTTT. The gene calls are TRBV7-2 and TRBJ1-1; D remains unclear. Germline V gene sequence: CDR1 SGHTA, CDR2 FQGNSA. Trimming shortened V by 6 bases and J by 1 base, and 9 bases separated the two germline ends. This CDR3 region has 13 residues.

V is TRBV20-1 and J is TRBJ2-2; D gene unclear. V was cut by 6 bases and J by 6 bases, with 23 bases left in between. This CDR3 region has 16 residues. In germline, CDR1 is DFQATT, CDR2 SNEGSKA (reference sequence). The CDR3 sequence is CSAVERLGRVAGELFF. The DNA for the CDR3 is TGCAGTGCGGTCGAACGATTAGGTCGGGTTGCCGGGGAGCTGTTTTTT.

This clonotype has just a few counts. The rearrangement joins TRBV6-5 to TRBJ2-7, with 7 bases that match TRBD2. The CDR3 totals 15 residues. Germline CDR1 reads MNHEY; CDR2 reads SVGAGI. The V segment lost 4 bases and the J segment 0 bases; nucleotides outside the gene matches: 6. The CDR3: CASSSIGRASYEQYF. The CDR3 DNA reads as TGTGCCAGCAGTTCCATTGGGAGGGCCTCCTACGAGCAGTACTTC.

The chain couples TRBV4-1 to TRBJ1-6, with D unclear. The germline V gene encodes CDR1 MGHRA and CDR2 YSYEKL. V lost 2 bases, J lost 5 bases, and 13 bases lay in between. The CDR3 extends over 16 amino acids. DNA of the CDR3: TGCGCCAGCAGCCAACAATACTTACGCCATAATTCACCCCTCCACTTT. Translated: CASSQQYLRHNSPLHF.

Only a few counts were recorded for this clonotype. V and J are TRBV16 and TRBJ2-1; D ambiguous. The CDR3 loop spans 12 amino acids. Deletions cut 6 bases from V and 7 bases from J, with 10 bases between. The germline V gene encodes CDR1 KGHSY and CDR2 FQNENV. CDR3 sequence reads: CASSPLMNEQFF. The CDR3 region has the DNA TGTGCCAGCAGTCCACTTATGAATGAGCAGTTCTTC.

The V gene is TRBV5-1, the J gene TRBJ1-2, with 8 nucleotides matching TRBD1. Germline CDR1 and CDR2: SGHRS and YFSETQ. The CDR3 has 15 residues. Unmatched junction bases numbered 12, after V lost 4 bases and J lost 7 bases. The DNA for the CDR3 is TGCGCCAGCAGCGACGGAGCGGCCGGGACAGGTGGCTACACCTTC. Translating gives CASSDGAAGTGGYTF.

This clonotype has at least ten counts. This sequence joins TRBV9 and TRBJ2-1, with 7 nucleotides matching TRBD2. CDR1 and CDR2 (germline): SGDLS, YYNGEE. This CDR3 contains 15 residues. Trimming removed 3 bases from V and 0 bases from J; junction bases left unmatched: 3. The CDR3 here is CASSASGTSYNEQFF. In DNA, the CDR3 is TGTGCCAGCAGCGCCAGCGGGACCTCCTACAATGAGCAGTTCTTC.

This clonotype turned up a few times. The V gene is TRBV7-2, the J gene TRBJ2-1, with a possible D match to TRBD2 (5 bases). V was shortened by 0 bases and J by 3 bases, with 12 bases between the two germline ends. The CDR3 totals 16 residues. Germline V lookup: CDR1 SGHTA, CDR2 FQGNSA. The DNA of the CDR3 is TGTGCCAGCAGCTTAGCTTCGAGGACTCACTACAATGAGCAGTTCTTC. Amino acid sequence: CASSLASRTHYNEQFF.